This T cell receptor (beta chain) derives from a study of vaccination and CD4 T cells after COVID-19. Described treatment: approximately 9-day PBMC culture with coronavirus spike peptide pools or control peptides (ViraFEST assay). Cultured CD4+ T-cell DNA underwent Oncomine TCR Beta short-read sequencing. TCRdb ran MiXCR on the PCR reads and lists one entry per CDR3 protein. The sample comprises 25,000 or so distinct CDR3 sequences, around 45% of which are singletons, and just over 7% rests with the top ten. Study observations and caveats: Spike mono-reactivity applied to 304 of 307 vaccine-specific clones detected in convalescent patients.

On this clonotype itself: The antigen is undetermined.

Looked up from germline, CDR1 is SGHRS and CDR2 is YFSETQ. Trimming at V came to 2 bases and at J to 3 bases, leaving 4 bases not matched to a gene. CDR3 length: 14 residues. The sequenced material came from CD4+ T cells from blood, cultured in vitro. The V gene is TRBV5-1, the J gene TRBJ2-5, with 7 bases lining up with TRBD1. The TCR was taken from a human donor who had recovered from COVID-19. CDR3 coding DNA: TGCGCCAGCAGCTTACAGGGGAACAAAGAGACCCAGTACTTC. Translation: CASSLQGNKETQYF.